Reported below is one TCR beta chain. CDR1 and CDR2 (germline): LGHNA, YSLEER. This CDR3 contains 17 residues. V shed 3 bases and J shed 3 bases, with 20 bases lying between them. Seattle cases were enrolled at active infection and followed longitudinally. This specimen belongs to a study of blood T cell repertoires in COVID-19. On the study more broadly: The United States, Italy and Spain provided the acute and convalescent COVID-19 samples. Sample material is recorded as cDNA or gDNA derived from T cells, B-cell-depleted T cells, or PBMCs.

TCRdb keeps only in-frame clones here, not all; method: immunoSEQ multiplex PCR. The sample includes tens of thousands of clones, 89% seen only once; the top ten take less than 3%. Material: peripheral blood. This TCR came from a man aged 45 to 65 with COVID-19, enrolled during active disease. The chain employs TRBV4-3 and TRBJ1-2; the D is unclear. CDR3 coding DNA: TGCGCCAGCAGCCATTCCCTGGGGAGGGCGATCTACTATGGCTACACCTTC. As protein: CASSHSLGRAIYYGYTF.